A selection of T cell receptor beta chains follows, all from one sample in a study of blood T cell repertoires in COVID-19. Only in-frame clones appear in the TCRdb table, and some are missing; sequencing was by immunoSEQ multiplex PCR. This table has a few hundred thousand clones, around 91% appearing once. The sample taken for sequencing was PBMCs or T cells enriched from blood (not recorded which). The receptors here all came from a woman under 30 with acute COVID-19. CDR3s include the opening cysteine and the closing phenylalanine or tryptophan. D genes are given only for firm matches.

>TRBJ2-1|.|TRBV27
CASSRLAVNEQFF
TGTGCCAGCAGCCGCCTAGCCGTGAATGAGCAGTTCTTC
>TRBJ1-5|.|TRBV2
CASSDGGPYNQPQHF
TGTGCCAGCAGTGATGGAGGGCCCTACAATCAGCCCCAGCATTTT
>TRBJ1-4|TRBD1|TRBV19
CASSSDRGLSEKLFF
TGTGCCAGTAGTTCCGACAGGGGGCTTAGTGAAAAACTGTTTTTT
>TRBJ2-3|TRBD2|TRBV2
CASRGTSGRTDTQYF
TGTGCCAGCAGGGGGACTAGCGGGAGGACAGATACGCAGTATTTT
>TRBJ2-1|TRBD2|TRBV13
CASSYRLAGVGNEQFF
TGTGCCAGCAGCTATAGGCTAGCGGGAGTGGGGAATGAGCAGTTCTTC
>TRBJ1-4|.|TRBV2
CASRQPTNEKLFF
TGTGCCAGTCGACAGCCAACTAATGAAAAACTGTTTTTT
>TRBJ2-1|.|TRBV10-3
CAISPTRGEQFF
TGTGCCATCAGTCCAACTAGAGGCGAGCAGTTCTTC
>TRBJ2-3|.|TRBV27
CASSFGARNTQYF
TGTGCCAGCAGTTTTGGTGCTAGAAATACGCAGTATTTT
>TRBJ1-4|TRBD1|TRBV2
CASRRQGAGNEKLFF
TGTGCCAGCAGAAGACAGGGGGCCGGTAATGAAAAACTGTTTTTT
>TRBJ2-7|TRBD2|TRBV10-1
CASSESRTSGNEQYF
TGCGCCAGCAGTGAGTCCAGGACTAGCGGGAACGAGCAGTACTTC
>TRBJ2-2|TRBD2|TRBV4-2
CASSQGPLAGASRELFF
TGTGCCAGCAGCCAGGGACCACTAGCGGGAGCTTCCCGGGAGCTGTTTTTT
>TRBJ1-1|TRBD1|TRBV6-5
CASSYPPGQGEAFF
TGTGCCAGCAGTTACCCCCCAGGACAGGGTGAAGCTTTCTTT
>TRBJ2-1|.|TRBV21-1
CASSRLAEDYSYNEQFF
TGTGCCAGCAGCCGACTAGCGGAAGACTACTCCTACAATGAGCAGTTCTTC
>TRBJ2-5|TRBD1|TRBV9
CASSPWKGDRETQYF
TGTGCCAGCAGCCCTTGGAAGGGGGACAGAGAGACCCAGTACTTC
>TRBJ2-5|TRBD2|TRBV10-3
CAIRAGLAEKTQYF
TGTGCCATCAGAGCCGGGCTAGCGGAGAAGACCCAGTACTTC
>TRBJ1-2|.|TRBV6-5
CASSPLTQVPYGYTF
TGTGCCAGCAGTCCGTTAACCCAGGTGCCCTATGGCTACACCTTC
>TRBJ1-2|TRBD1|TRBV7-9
CASSPRQGHLANYGYTF
TGTGCCAGCAGCCCCCGACAGGGGCACTTAGCTAACTATGGCTACACCTTC
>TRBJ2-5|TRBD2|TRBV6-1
CASSVRASSGTGETQYF
TGTGCCAGCAGTGTGAGGGCCTCTAGCGGGACGGGTGAGACCCAGTACTTC
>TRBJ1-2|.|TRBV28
CASSPLNRQHYGYTF
TGTGCCAGCAGTCCACTAAACCGACAGCACTATGGCTACACCTTC
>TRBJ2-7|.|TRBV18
CASSRGVPSYEQYF
TGTGCCAGCTCACGCGGAGTCCCTTCCTACGAGCAGTACTTC
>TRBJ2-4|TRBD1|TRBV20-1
CSAGQGYIQYF
TGCAGTGCTGGACAGGGGTACATTCAGTACTTC
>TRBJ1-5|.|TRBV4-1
CASSPDSPNQPQHF
TGCGCCAGCAGCCCTGACAGCCCCAATCAGCCCCAGCATTTT
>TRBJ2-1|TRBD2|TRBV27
CASSLEASGRFDNEQFF
TGTGCCAGCAGTTTAGAAGCTAGCGGGAGATTCGACAATGAGCAGTTCTTC